The 30 T cell receptor beta chains reported below all come from one sample, sequenced in a study of OX40 agonist ivuxolimab in advanced cancers. Assay: immunoSEQ multiplex PCR; the TCRdb copy retains only in-frame clones and omits some. The sample shows 78,000 or so clones, roughly nine tenths of them seen only once. Material: CD4+ or CD8+ T cells sorted from blood, obtained in a trial of the OX40 agonist ivuxolimab. These receptors all stem from an adult with an advanced solid tumor such as melanoma, head and neck, liver or kidney cancer.

The chain couples TRBV2 to TRBJ1-1, with unresolved D. V lost 0 bases to trimming and J lost 1 base, with 3 bases between them. The CDR3 extends over 13 amino acids. Germline V CDR1 and CDR2: SNHLY, FYNNEI. The CDR3 bases are TGTGCCAGCAGTGAAGCGGGGAACACTGAAGCTTTCTTT. Amino acid sequence: CASSEAGNTEAFF.

V usage is TRBV9 and J usage is TRBJ1-3, with 7 bases fitting TRBD1. CDR3 length: 14 residues. Germline lookup yields CDR1 SGDLS and CDR2 YYNGEE. V lost 2 bases, J lost 2 bases, and 1 base stayed unmatched. CDR3 region: CASSVRGTGNTIYF. The CDR3 DNA sequence: TGTGCCAGCAGCGTCAGGGGGACTGGAAACACCATATATTTT.

The chain has TRBV13 and TRBJ2-2; maybe TRBD1 (5 bases). Germline lookup yields CDR1 PRHDT and CDR2 FYEKMQ (reference sequence). There are 15 residues in the CDR3. V was cut by 8 bases and J by 7 bases, with 20 bases left in between. The CDR3 region is CASGPNPGYHGELFF. The DNA for the CDR3 is TGTGCCAGCGGTCCAAACCCAGGGTACCACGGGGAGCTGTTTTTT.

The CDR3 DNA follows: TGCGCCAGCAGCCAAGATCCCACAGACTCTAGTTACAATGAGCAGTTCTTC. It specifies CASSQDPTDSSYNEQFF. The rearrangement uses TRBV4-1 and TRBJ2-1, with D unclear. Germline assignment: CDR1 MGHRA and CDR2 YSYEKL. Trimming removed 0 bases at V and 4 bases at J, with 16 bases between. The CDR3 sequence is 17 residues long.

J is TRBJ2-3 and V is TRBV12-5; D is perhaps TRBD1 (7 bases). The V gene lost 6 bases and the J gene lost 0 bases, with 22 bases spanning the gap. The CDR3 covers 18 residues. The V gene's germline CDR1 is LGHNT and CDR2 FRNRAP. For the CDR3, the DNA is TGTGCTAGTGGCTTCCCATCCTTGACAGGGAGGAGCACAGATACGCAGTATTTT. Encoded protein: CASGFPSLTGRSTDTQYF. The full variable domain, rest sourced from reference TRBV12-5 and TRBJ2-3, is DARVTQTPRHKVTEMGQEVTMRCQPILGHNTVFWYRQTMMQGLELLAYFRNRAPLDDSGMPKDRFSAEMPDATLATLKIQPSEPRDSAVYFCASGFPSLTGRSTDTQYFGPGTRLTVL.

The chain couples TRBV9 to TRBJ1-2; D possibly corresponds to TRBD1 (6 bases). The CDR3 has 12 residues. The V end was cut by 4 bases, the J end by 5 bases, with 9 bases between. In germline, CDR1 is SGDLS, CDR2 YYNGEE. CDR3 loop: CASSPQGYGYTF. In DNA form, the CDR3 reads TGTGCCAGCAGCCCACAGGGATATGGCTACACCTTC.

The rearrangement links TRBV5-4 to TRBJ1-3; D unresolved. CDR3 length: 15 amino acids. The germline V gene encodes CDR1 SGHNT and CDR2 YYREEE (reference sequence). The V gene lost 7 bases and the J gene lost 0 bases, with 14 bases spanning the gap. CDR3 sequence reads: CASGVFPLSGNTIYF. CDR3 DNA: TGTGCCAGCGGGGTCTTCCCTCTCTCTGGAAACACCATATATTTT.

In its sample, this clone was seen once. The chain uses TRBV2 and TRBJ1-5, with a possible D match to TRBD1 (6 bases). The CDR3 loop spans 14 amino acids. Trimming cost V 8 bases and J 6 bases, with 17 bases left between them. CDR1 SNHLY and CDR2 FYNNEI come from the germline V gene. CDR3 residues: CASGKGGTSQPQHF. The DNA of the CDR3 is TGTGCCAGCGGGAAGGGGGGGACAAGTCAGCCCCAGCATTTT.

This clone came up once. The chain is built from TRBV5-5 and TRBJ1-5; no reliable D call. Germline CDR1 reads SGHKS; CDR2 reads YYEKEE (reference sequence). Trimming removed 4 bases from V and 0 bases from J, with 8 bases in between. The CDR3 has 14 amino acids. CDR3 sequence: CASSPDGSNQPQHF. The CDR3 coding sequence is TGTGCCAGCAGCCCGGACGGTAGCAATCAGCCCCAGCATTTT.

This rearrangement joins TRBV4-1 to TRBJ2-7; 7 bases match TRBD2. Germline V gene lookup returns CDR1 MGHRA and CDR2 YSYEKL. CDR3 size: 16 residues. Unmatched junction bases numbered 7, after V lost 0 bases and J lost 2 bases. In nucleotides, the CDR3 is TGCGCCAGCAGCCAAGAAGCCGGGACTACAGCCTACGAGCAGTACTTC. Its protein product is CASSQEAGTTAYEQYF.

The chain is built from TRBV5-1 and TRBJ2-4, with 7 bases identical to TRBD1. The germline gives CDR1 SGHRS, CDR2 YFSETQ. Germline trimming cut 3 bases from V and 2 bases from J; bases unmatched to any gene: 2. CDR3 length: 14 residues. The CDR3 sequence is CASSSTGSKNIQYF. DNA for the CDR3: TGCGCCAGCAGCTCGACAGGGTCCAAAAACATTCAGTACTTC.

The chain couples TRBV5-1 to TRBJ2-7, with 7 bases fitting TRBD1. V was clipped by 0 bases and J by 2 bases; unmatched bases: 2. CDR1 is SGHRS and CDR2 is YFSETQ in the germline V gene. The CDR3 is made up of 14 amino acids. CDR3 coding DNA: TGCGCCAGCAGCTTGGGACAGGGACCCTACGAGCAGTACTTC. Its translation: CASSLGQGPYEQYF.

This clone has more than one count but fewer than ten. The chain recombines TRBV4-2 with TRBJ2-3; D is perhaps TRBD1 (6 bases). The V gene lost 6 bases and the J gene lost 5 bases, with 9 bases spanning the gap. CDR3 length: 12 amino acids. Germline CDR1 reads LGHNA; CDR2 reads YNFKEQ. Written as DNA, the CDR3 is TGTGCCAGCAGTAAAGGGGGAGATACGCAGTATTTT. Amino acid sequence: CASSKGGDTQYF.

The gene calls are TRBV4-1 and TRBJ2-5; 9 bases map to TRBD1. This CDR3 spans 15 amino acids. CDR1 is MGHRA, CDR2 YSYEKL, per germline. V gave up 3 bases and J gave up 0 bases; unmatched junction bases: 2. The CDR3 bases are TGCGCCAGCAGCCATGACAGGGGGTACCAAGAGACCCAGTACTTC. This sequence encodes CASSHDRGYQETQYF.

The V and J genes are TRBV7-9 and TRBJ2-2; D possibly corresponds to TRBD2 (6 bases). V lost 8 bases, J lost 4 bases, and 17 bases lay in between. Germline-derived CDR1 and CDR2 are SEHNR and FQNEAQ (reference sequence). The CDR3 loop spans 15 amino acids. DNA for the CDR3: TGTGCCAGCGTACCTGCGGGACCGAGCACCGGGGAGCTGTTTTTT. The encoded protein is CASVPAGPSTGELFF. The full variable domain, rest sourced from reference TRBV7-9 and TRBJ2-2, is DTGVSQNPRHKITKRGQNVTFRCDPISEHNRLYWYRQTLGQGPEFLTYFQNEAQLEKSRLLSDRFSAERPKGSFSTLEIQRTEQGDSAMYLCASVPAGPSTGELFFGEGSRLTVL.

This clone occurred a few times. This sequence joins TRBV7-9 and TRBJ2-7; D remains ambiguous. V lost 0 bases, J lost 3 bases, and 3 bases lay in between. The CDR3 is made up of 12 amino acids. Germline loops: CDR1 SEHNR, CDR2 FQNEAQ (reference sequence). This CDR3 reads CASSLANYEQYF. The CDR3 nucleotides read TGTGCCAGCAGCTTAGCGAACTACGAGCAGTACTTC. Using reference TRBV7-9 and TRBJ2-7 for the parts outside the CDR3, the full variable domain is DTGVSQNPRHKITKRGQNVTFRCDPISEHNRLYWYRQTLGQGPEFLTYFQNEAQLEKSRLLSDRFSAERPKGSFSTLEIQRTEQGDSAMYLCASSLANYEQYFGPGTRLTVT.

The chain has TRBV11-3 and TRBJ2-1; 9 positions match TRBD1. The V segment lost 5 bases and the J segment 4 bases; nucleotides outside the gene matches: 6. This CDR3 has 15 residues. Germline CDR1 reads SGHNT; CDR2 reads YENEEA. Here the CDR3 DNA reads TGTGCCAGCAGCGAGAGACAGGGGGGTTACAATGAGCAGTTCTTC. It translates to CASSERQGGYNEQFF.

The rearrangement uses TRBV18 and TRBJ2-5; TRBD2 agrees at 9 bases. Trimming cost V 2 bases and J 5 bases; bases outside gene matches: 3. Germline V CDR1 and CDR2: KGHSH, LQKENI. The CDR3 is 14 amino acids. The DNA for the CDR3 is TGTGCCAGCTCACCAGACCTAGCGGGGGAGACCCAGTACTTC. This gives the protein CASSPDLAGETQYF.

V is TRBV7-8 and J is TRBJ1-2, with TRBD1 matching over 9 bases. CDR3 size: 16 residues. The V gene end was trimmed by 2 bases and the J gene end by 1 base; junction bases not matched to a gene: 5. In germline, CDR1 is SGHVS, CDR2 FQNEAQ. DNA for the CDR3: TGTGCCAGCAGCTTACCCCGGACAGGGGATAACTATGGCTACACCTTC. Protein sequence: CASSLPRTGDNYGYTF.

In the case of this clone: This sample includes further DNA sequences coding for the same CDR3. The rearrangement links TRBV9 to TRBJ2-3; D unclear. Germline values: CDR1 SGDLS, CDR2 YYNGEE. V was trimmed by 5 bases and J by 0 bases, leaving 4 bases between them. The CDR3 consists of 12 residues. The CDR3, as DNA: TGTGCCAGCAGGGGTAGCACAGATACGCAGTATTTT. Encoded protein: CASRGSTDTQYF.

The chain employs TRBV7-6 and TRBJ2-7, with D possibly matching TRBD2 (5 bases). Germline CDR1 SGHVS, CDR2 FNYEAQ. V was pared by 1 base and J by 6 bases, with 10 bases between. CDR3 length: 13 amino acids. The CDR3 protein is CASSLGAGSEQYF. The CDR3, as DNA: TGTGCCAGCAGCTTAGGTGCGGGTTCCGAGCAGTACTTC.

Worth noting for this clone: The sample carries other DNA sequences with the same CDR3. The gene calls are TRBV13 and TRBJ2-7; D is unresolved. Looked up from germline, CDR1 is PRHDT and CDR2 is FYEKMQ (reference sequence). This CDR3 region has 13 residues. Trimming took off 0 bases at V and 4 bases at J, with 7 bases between the two ends. CDR3 DNA sequence: TGTGCCAGCAGCTTAGGAGTCAGTTACGAGCAGTACTTC. Amino acids: CASSLGVSYEQYF.

In DNA, the CDR3 is TGCGCCAGCACTCGGGGGGCAGGGATGAACACTGAAGCTTTCTTT. Amino acid sequence: CASTRGAGMNTEAFF. The gene calls are TRBV10-2 and TRBJ1-1; D is possibly TRBD1 (6 bases). CDR1 is WSHSY, CDR2 SAAADI, per germline. V was trimmed by 7 bases and J by 0 bases, leaving 15 bases between them. This CDR3 is built from 15 residues.

The chain employs TRBV15 and TRBJ2-7; TRBD2 is a possible D gene (6 bases). V was pared by 0 bases and J by 0 bases, with 9 bases between. The length of the CDR3 is 15 residues. The germline CDR1 and CDR2 sequences are LNHNV and YYDKDF (reference sequence). The chain's CDR3 is CATSRDGGSSYEQYF. The CDR3 coding sequence is TGTGCCACCAGCAGAGATGGGGGGAGCTCCTACGAGCAGTACTTC. Filled out from reference TRBV15 and TRBJ2-7, the complete variable domain reads DAMVIQNPRYQVTQFGKPVTLSCSQTLNHNVMYWYQQKSSQAPKLLFHYYDKDFNNEADTPDNFQSRRPNTSFCFLDIRSPGLGDTAMYLCATSRDGGSSYEQYFGPGTRLTVT.

This clone was observed at least ten times. The chain links TRBV4-2 to TRBJ1-4, with 7 bases that match TRBD1. Looked up from germline, CDR1 is LGHNA and CDR2 is YNFKEQ. V was clipped by 0 bases and J by 7 bases; unmatched bases: 14. The CDR3 loop spans 18 amino acids. The CDR3 is CASSQELRGRGSVEKLFF. CDR3 in DNA: TGTGCCAGCAGCCAAGAGTTGAGGGGGCGCGGCTCGGTTGAAAAACTGTTTTTT.

The genes are TRBV6-1 and TRBJ1-4; a weak D match, TRBD1 (5 bases). Germline V gene sequence: CDR1 MNHNS, CDR2 SASEGT. The CDR3 contains 16 residues. Trimming cost V 3 bases and J 8 bases, with 19 bases left between them. The CDR3 is CASSERPGTGDEKLFF. CDR3 nucleotide sequence: TGTGCCAGCAGTGAGAGGCCCGGGACGGGGGACGAAAAACTGTTTTTT.

The count of this clone is one. The chain recombines TRBV9 with TRBJ1-2, with a tentative D call TRBD1 (6 bases). This CDR3 spans 15 amino acids. V lost 3 bases and J 3 bases, leaving 15 bases between the germline ends. Germline lookup yields CDR1 SGDLS and CDR2 YYNGEE. The CDR3 loop is CASSAGGGTHYGYTF. CDR3 DNA sequence: TGTGCCAGCAGCGCCGGAGGGGGTACCCACTATGGCTACACCTTC.

The chain has TRBV5-6 and TRBJ2-3; D may be TRBD2 (6 bases). V was cut by 5 bases and J by 0 bases, with 25 bases left in between. Germline lookup yields CDR1 SGHDT and CDR2 YYEEEE. The CDR3 has 19 residues. The CDR3 sequence: CASRPTSPGLITSTDTQYF. The CDR3 nucleotides read TGTGCCAGCAGGCCAACCTCTCCGGGACTTATAACTAGCACAGATACGCAGTATTTT.

In its sample, this clone was seen a few times. This chain links TRBV25-1 with TRBJ1-3; the D gene is possibly TRBD1 (6 bases). Germline V CDR1 and CDR2: MGHDK, SYGVNS. This CDR3 region has 13 residues. Trimming left V 6 bases short and J 2 bases short, with 8 bases between. The CDR3 region is CASSRGAGNTIYF. CDR3 DNA: TGTGCCAGCAGCAGGGGCGCTGGAAACACCATATATTTT.

The chain couples TRBV2 to TRBJ2-6, with D possibly TRBD1 on 6 matching bases. The CDR3 consists of 18 residues. Germline-derived CDR1 and CDR2 are SNHLY and FYNNEI. Trimming shortened V by 6 bases and J by 0 bases, and 18 bases separated the two germline ends. CDR3 nucleotide sequence: TGTGCCAGCAGAGATACAGGGTGGGGGCTCTCTGGGGCCAACGTCCTGACTTTC. Its protein is CASRDTGWGLSGANVLTF.